Below are 28 T cell receptor beta chains sequenced from a single sample in a study of CD8+ T cells in alopecia areata. Following RNA extraction, reverse transcription yielded cDNA that acted as the sequencing template. Profiled with immunoSEQ multiplex PCR; TCRdb holds only in-frame clones, not every one. The profile covers approximately 200,000 clones, with 60% to 70% appearing a single time and about 3% taken by the ten largest. As to treatment: oral pan-JAK inhibitor, 5-10 mg twice daily. The sequenced sample was CD4+ T cells sorted from blood, obtained at week 4, from a patient treated with tofacitinib. The source is a human donor with alopecia areata.

The V call is TRBV7-6, the J call TRBJ2-5, with TRBD2 identical over 7 bases. Germline CDR1 and CDR2: SGHVS and FNYEAQ. J gave up 7 bases and V 5 bases, and 13 bases lay outside the gene matches. The CDR3 extends over 15 amino acids. DNA of the CDR3: TGTGCCAGCAGCCCCCTGGTGTTGACGGGGGGGACCCAGTACTTC. Its protein is CASSPLVLTGGTQYF.

A note on this clone: Other DNA sequences in the same sample also yield this CDR3. The J gene is TRBJ1-4, the V gene TRBV29-1; D uncertain. Per the germline V gene, CDR1 is SQVTM and CDR2 is ANQGSEA. The CDR3 consists of 10 residues. Trimming cost V 4 bases and J 5 bases, with 2 bases left between them. The CDR3 sequence: CSVGNEKLFF. The CDR3 DNA reads TGCAGCGTTGGGAATGAAAAACTGTTTTTT. The complete variable domain, with remaining parts taken from reference TRBV29-1 and TRBJ1-4, reads SAVISQKPSRDICQRGTSLTIQCQVDSQVTMMFWYRQQPGQSLTLIATANQGSEATYESGFVIDKFPISRPNLTFSTLTVSNMSPEDSSIYLCSVGNEKLFFGSGTQLSVL.

This clone was seen only a few times. V is TRBV19 and J is TRBJ1-5; unclear D gene. CDR3 length: 13 residues. CDR1 and CDR2 from the germline V gene are LNHDA and SQIVND (reference sequence). V was cut by 3 bases and J by 4 bases, with 7 bases left in between. The CDR3 is CASSITGNQPQHF. Written as DNA, the CDR3 is TGTGCCAGTAGTATCACGGGTAATCAGCCCCAGCATTTT.

The chain employs TRBV5-1 and TRBJ2-5; D not resolved. This CDR3 spans 13 amino acids. The ends were cut back, 4 bases at V and 2 bases at J, with 9 bases in the middle. Germline values: CDR1 SGHRS, CDR2 YFSETQ. This CDR3 is CASSATVQETQYF. For the CDR3, the DNA is TGCGCCAGCAGCGCCACGGTACAAGAGACCCAGTACTTC.

V gene TRBV15 combines with J gene TRBJ1-1; D remains unclear. The CDR3 consists of 12 residues. Trimming shortened V by 6 bases and J by 0 bases, and 5 bases separated the two germline ends. The germline CDR1 and CDR2 sequences are LNHNV and YYDKDF (reference sequence). The CDR3 here is CATRGLNTEAFF. The DNA for the CDR3 is TGTGCCACCAGGGGATTGAACACTGAAGCTTTCTTT.

A few counts support this clone. The chain has TRBV5-1 and TRBJ2-2, with TRBD2 identical over 13 bases. Germline CDR1 SGHRS, CDR2 YFSETQ. CDR3 length: 20 residues. The trim removed 2 bases at V and 0 bases at J, leaving 10 bases unmatched. CDR3 sequence reads: CASSFGLGLAGHANTGELFF. In nucleotides, the CDR3 is TGCGCCAGCAGCTTCGGACTGGGACTAGCGGGACACGCGAACACCGGGGAGCTGTTTTTT.

Here the CDR3 DNA reads TGTGCCAGCTTTTACCTGACCCAGTACTTC. Amino acid sequence: CASFYLTQYF. The rearrangement links TRBV2 to TRBJ2-5; no reliable D call. Trimming left V 8 bases short and J 7 bases short, with 8 bases between. The CDR3 extends over 10 amino acids. Germline V gene lookup returns CDR1 SNHLY and CDR2 FYNNEI.

The V gene is TRBV15, the J gene TRBJ2-7, with 8 bases matching TRBD1. V shed 1 base and J 4 bases; nucleotides not matched to a gene: 3. The CDR3 spans 14 residues. Germline loops: CDR1 LNHNV, CDR2 YYDKDF (reference sequence). The CDR3 region has the DNA TGTGCCACCAGCAGAGCCGACAGGGGTTACGAGCAGTACTTC. The encoded protein is CATSRADRGYEQYF.

The chain has TRBV7-6 and TRBJ2-7, with TRBD2 matching 12 bases. CDR1 is SGHVS and CDR2 is FNYEAQ in the germline V gene. Trimming removed 6 bases from V and 3 bases from J; junction bases left unmatched: 9. The CDR3 has 16 amino acids. DNA for the CDR3: TGTGCCAGCAGTCGCTGGACTAGCGGGATGGACTACGAGCAGTACTTC. Protein product: CASSRWTSGMDYEQYF.

This chain joins TRBV27 and TRBJ1-6; weak D call: TRBD1 (6 bases). The CDR3 is made up of 17 amino acids. Per the germline V gene, CDR1 is MNHEY and CDR2 is SMNVEV (reference sequence). Trimming took 7 bases from V and 6 from J, leaving 22 bases between them. The CDR3 DNA sequence: TGTGCCAGCACCCTCACGTGGTCCCGGACAGTTAATTCACCCCTCCACTTT. Translating gives CASTLTWSRTVNSPLHF.

The chain is built from TRBV5-1 and TRBJ2-5; a possible D gene is TRBD2 (5 bases). CDR1 and CDR2 from the germline V gene are SGHRS and YFSETQ. The CDR3 extends over 15 amino acids. Between the trimmed V and J ends, which lost 6 bases and 7 bases, there was a span of 22 bases. CDR3 amino acids: CASTDFDPDRGTQYF. CDR3 sequence (DNA): TGCGCCAGCACCGACTTCGACCCGGATCGGGGGACCCAGTACTTC.

This chain links TRBV9 with TRBJ1-5, with 7 bases lining up with TRBD1. The V segment lost 2 bases and the J segment 6 bases; nucleotides outside the gene matches: 5. The germline V gene encodes CDR1 SGDLS and CDR2 YYNGEE. The CDR3 length is 14 residues. CDR3 DNA: TGTGCCAGCAGCGTTACAGGGGTTGGTCAGCCCCAGCATTTT. Translation gives CASSVTGVGQPQHF.

The CDR3 DNA reads as TGTGCCAGCAGTGAAGAGGCGATAGGCTACACCTTC. Translating it yields CASSEEAIGYTF. The chain couples TRBV2 to TRBJ1-2; D is uncertain. The V gene's germline CDR1 is SNHLY and CDR2 FYNNEI. This CDR3 contains 12 residues. V was shortened by 1 base and J by 8 bases, with 8 bases between the two germline ends.

This clone has a handful of counts. This rearrangement joins TRBV29-1 to TRBJ2-6; D is ambiguous. Trimming took off 2 bases at V and 0 bases at J, with 8 bases between the two ends. Germline loops: CDR1 SQVTM, CDR2 ANQGSEA. There are 15 residues in the CDR3. CDR3 sequence reads: CSVELADSGANVLTF. The CDR3 DNA is TGCAGCGTTGAACTTGCCGACTCTGGGGCCAACGTCCTGACTTTC.

The table lists this clone with a few counts. The genes are TRBV4-1 and TRBJ2-5; D possibly matches TRBD1 or TRBD2 (5 bases each). V was trimmed by 0 bases and J by 12 bases, leaving 11 bases between them. Germline V gene data show CDR1 as MGHRA and CDR2 as YSYEKL. The CDR3 is 12 amino acids. The CDR3 loop reads CASSQDRDLKYF. The CDR3 DNA sequence: TGCGCCAGCAGCCAAGACCGGGACCTGAAGTACTTC.

This sequence joins TRBV4-2 and TRBJ1-2, with D tentatively TRBD1 (5 bases). The CDR3 is 13 amino acids. V gave up 0 bases and J gave up 8 bases, with 10 bases separating them. Per germline, CDR1 LGHNA and CDR2 YNFKEQ. The CDR3 nucleotides read TGTGCCAGCAGCCAAGAAGGAGGGGCGGGCTACACCTTC. Protein product: CASSQEGGAGYTF.

As for this clone: Different DNA sequences within this sample yield the same CDR3. The V call is TRBV7-9, the J call TRBJ2-5; D not resolved. The germline gives CDR1 SEHNR, CDR2 FQNEAQ (reference sequence). The CDR3 has 11 amino acids. V was pared by 3 bases and J by 5 bases, with 4 bases between. The CDR3 DNA follows: TGTGCCAGCAGCTTCGGGGAGACCCAGTACTTC. It codes for CASSFGETQYF.

This clone was detected only a few times. The chain is built from TRBV27 and TRBJ2-5; possible D gene TRBD2, 5 bases. V dropped 6 bases and J dropped 5 bases, with 19 bases sitting between them. Per germline, CDR1 MNHEY and CDR2 SMNVEV (reference sequence). The CDR3 extends over 15 amino acids. The DNA of the CDR3 is TGTGCCAGCAGGCCGCTCGGACTTAGTGGGGAGACCCAGTACTTC. Its protein product is CASRPLGLSGETQYF.

This sequence joins TRBV5-6 and TRBJ2-1, with 7 bases fitting TRBD1. The CDR3 is made up of 15 amino acids. The germline V gene has CDR1 SGHDT and CDR2 YYEEEE. Trimming cost V 1 base and J 8 bases; bases outside gene matches: 9. The CDR3 spells CASSLMSGGFDEQFF. CDR3 DNA sequence: TGTGCCAGCAGCTTGATGTCAGGGGGATTCGATGAGCAGTTCTTC.

The rearrangement uses TRBV5-1 and TRBJ2-4; D is unclear. CDR1 SGHRS and CDR2 YFSETQ come from the germline V gene. This CDR3 is built from 13 residues. V lost 3 bases and J 8 bases, leaving 12 bases between the germline ends. CDR3 DNA sequence: TGCGCCAGCAGCTCCGAGATGGATCACATTCAGTACTTC. Translating it yields CASSSEMDHIQYF.

This clone has a handful of counts. This chain joins TRBV27 and TRBJ1-2; possibly TRBD1 for D (6 bases). The CDR3 covers 12 residues. In germline, CDR1 is MNHEY, CDR2 SMNVEV (reference sequence). The V and J ends lost 6 bases and 7 bases respectively, with 12 bases between them. The DNA of the CDR3 is TGTGCCAGCAGCAACAGGGAGAGTGGCTACACCTTC. Protein: CASSNRESGYTF.

This clone showed up just once. The chain uses TRBV7-9 and TRBJ2-1; D is uncertain. This CDR3 spans 11 amino acids. Germline V lookup: CDR1 SEHNR, CDR2 FQNEAQ (reference sequence). With 5 bases removed from V and 5 bases from J, the gap between germline ends came to 4 bases. CDR3 sequence: CASSRDNEQFF. In DNA form, the CDR3 reads TGTGCCAGCAGCCGAGACAATGAGCAGTTCTTC.

This chain links TRBV7-8 with TRBJ2-5; 8 bases agree with TRBD2. This CDR3 comprises 18 residues. Germline CDR1 SGHVS, CDR2 FQNEAQ. V trimming: 1 base; J trimming: 5 bases; junction bases outside the gene matches: 15. DNA of the CDR3: TGTGCCAGCAGCTTAGTGGGACTAGGAAAGAGTGGGGGGGAGACCCAGTACTTC. The encoded protein is CASSLVGLGKSGGETQYF. Complete variable domain (other parts from reference TRBV7-8 and TRBJ2-5): GAGVSQSPRYKVAKRGQDVALRCDPISGHVSLFWYQQALGQGPEFLTYFQNEAQLDKSGLPSDRFFAERPEGSVSTLKIQRTQQEDSAVYLCASSLVGLGKSGGETQYFGPGTRLLVL.

Notes on this clone: Other nucleotide sequences from this sample produce the same CDR3. The chain is built from TRBV18 and TRBJ2-1; the match to TRBD2 covers 7 bases. V shed 1 base, J shed 3 bases, and the junction held 3 bases outside the gene matches. The CDR3 covers 15 residues. Looked up from germline, CDR1 is KGHSH and CDR2 is LQKENI. The CDR3 coding sequence is TGTGCCAGCTCACCACTACTAGCGAGCTACAATGAGCAGTTCTTC. Translated, it gives CASSPLLASYNEQFF. The whole variable domain, remainder taken from reference TRBV18 and TRBJ2-1, is NAGVMQNPRHLVRRRGQEARLRCSPMKGHSHVYWYRQLPEEGLKFMVYLQKENIIDESGMPKERFSAEFPKEGPSILRIQQVVRGDSAAYFCASSPLLASYNEQFFGPGTRLTVL.

This clone was detected a few times. The V gene is TRBV6-5, the J gene TRBJ1-3; D unclear. V lost 6 bases to trimming and J lost 1 base, with 10 bases between them. In germline, CDR1 is MNHEY, CDR2 SVGAGI. The CDR3 contains 14 residues. CDR3 loop: CASSPSYSGNTIYF. The CDR3 DNA reads TGTGCCAGCAGCCCTAGCTATTCTGGAAACACCATATATTTT.

The chain couples TRBV2 to TRBJ2-1; D ambiguous. This CDR3 is 15 amino acids long. The germline V and J ends were trimmed by 6 bases and 1 base, with 13 bases remaining between them. CDR1 is SNHLY and CDR2 is FYNNEI in the germline V gene. The CDR3 nucleotides read TGTGCCAGCAGGGTCGAAAGCGTTTCCTACAATGAGCAGTTCTTC. Translated: CASRVESVSYNEQFF.

Details on this clone: Within the sample, other DNA sequences also encode this same CDR3. The J gene is TRBJ1-5, the V gene TRBV7-8; TRBD1 matches 11 bases. This CDR3 is 15 amino acids long. V dropped 1 base and J dropped 5; count of bases not matched to a gene: 1. Germline assignment: CDR1 SGHVS and CDR2 FQNEAQ. CDR3 in amino acids: CASSLGTGGDQPQHF. CDR3 nucleotides: TGTGCCAGCAGCTTAGGGACAGGGGGCGATCAGCCCCAGCATTTT. Using reference TRBV7-8 and TRBJ1-5 for the parts outside the CDR3, the full variable domain is GAGVSQSPRYKVAKRGQDVALRCDPISGHVSLFWYQQALGQGPEFLTYFQNEAQLDKSGLPSDRFFAERPEGSVSTLKIQRTQQEDSAVYLCASSLGTGGDQPQHFGDGTRLSIL.

In this sample, this clone turned up a few times. The rearrangement uses TRBV27 and TRBJ2-5; D is possibly TRBD1 or TRBD2 (5 bases each). The germline V gene has CDR1 MNHEY and CDR2 SMNVEV (reference sequence). CDR3 length: 9 amino acids. The V end was cut by 10 bases, the J end by 9 bases, with 9 bases between. The CDR3 here is CATRGAQYF. CDR3 bases: TGTGCCACCCGAGGGGCCCAGTACTTC.